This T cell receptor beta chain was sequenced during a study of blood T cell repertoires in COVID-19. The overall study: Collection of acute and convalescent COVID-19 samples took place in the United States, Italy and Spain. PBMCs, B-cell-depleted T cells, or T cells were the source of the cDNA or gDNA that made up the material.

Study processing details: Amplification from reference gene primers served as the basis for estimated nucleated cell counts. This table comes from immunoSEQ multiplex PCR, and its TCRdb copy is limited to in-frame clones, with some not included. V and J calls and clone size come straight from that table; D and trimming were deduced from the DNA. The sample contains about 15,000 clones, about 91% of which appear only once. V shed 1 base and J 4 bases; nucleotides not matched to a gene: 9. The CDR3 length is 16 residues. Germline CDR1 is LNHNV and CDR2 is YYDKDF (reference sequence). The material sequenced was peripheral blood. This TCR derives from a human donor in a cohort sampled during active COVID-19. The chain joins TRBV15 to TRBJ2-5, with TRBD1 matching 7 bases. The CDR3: CATSRAHRGLGETQYF. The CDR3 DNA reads TGTGCCACCAGCAGAGCACACAGGGGATTGGGAGAGACCCAGTACTTC.